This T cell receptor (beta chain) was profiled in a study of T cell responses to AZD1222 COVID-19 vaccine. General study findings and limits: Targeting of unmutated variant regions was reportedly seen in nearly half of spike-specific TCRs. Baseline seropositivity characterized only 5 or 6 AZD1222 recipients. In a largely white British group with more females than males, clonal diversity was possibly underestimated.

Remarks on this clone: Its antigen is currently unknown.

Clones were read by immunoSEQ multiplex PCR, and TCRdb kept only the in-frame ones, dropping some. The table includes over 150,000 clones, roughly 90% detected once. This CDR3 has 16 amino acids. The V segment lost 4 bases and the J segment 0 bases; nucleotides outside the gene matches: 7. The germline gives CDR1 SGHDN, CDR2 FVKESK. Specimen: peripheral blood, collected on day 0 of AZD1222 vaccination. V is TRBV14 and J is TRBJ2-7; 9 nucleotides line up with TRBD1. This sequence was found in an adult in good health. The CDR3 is CASSRTGGPSSYEQYF. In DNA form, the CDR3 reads TGTGCCAGCAGCCGAACAGGGGGCCCTAGCTCCTACGAGCAGTACTTC. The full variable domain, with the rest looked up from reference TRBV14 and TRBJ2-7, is EAGVTQFPSHSVIEKGQTVTLRCDPISGHDNLYWYRRVMGKEIKFLLHFVKESKQDESGMPNNRFLAERTGGTYSTLKVQPAELEDSGVYFCASSRTGGPSSYEQYFGPGTRLTVT.